These 21 T cell receptor beta chains came from one sample sequenced in a study of identical twins. TCRdb independently ran MiXCR on the 5' RACE reads; one entry per CDR3 protein. The sample holds hundreds of thousands of distinct CDR3 sequences, approximately 22% seen once. This sample was shared with a second study, whose subject was T cells expressing NK-cell markers.

Sequenced: PBMCs. The source is a woman under 30 in good health.

This clonotype was detected ten times or more. CDR3 region: CASTEQVLGNNEQFF. The CDR3 bases are TGCGCCAGCACTGAACAGGTCTTGGGGAACAATGAGCAGTTCTTC. The rearrangement uses TRBV5-1 and TRBJ2-1; D may be TRBD1 (5 bases). CDR3 length: 15 residues. The germline V gene has CDR1 SGHRS and CDR2 YFSETQ. Between the trimmed V and J ends, which lost 6 bases and 5 bases, there was a span of 18 bases.

This chain connects TRBV5-1 to TRBJ2-1; TRBD2 agrees at 9 bases. The CDR3 has 14 amino acids. CDR1 is SGHRS, CDR2 YFSETQ, per germline. After removal of 3 bases from V and 9 bases from J, the junction contained 7 bases not matched to a gene. CDR3: CASSSVAGVGEQFF. Here the CDR3 DNA reads TGCGCCAGCAGCTCTGTAGCGGGGGTCGGTGAGCAGTTCTTC.

The chain combines TRBV5-6 with TRBJ2-3; TRBD2 agrees at 10 bases. V gave up 4 bases and J gave up 6 bases; unmatched junction bases: 11. This CDR3 region has 16 residues. The germline CDR1 and CDR2 sequences are SGHDT and YYEEEE. The CDR3 DNA follows: TGTGCCAGCAGCCTGGGCCCTAGCGGGAGCGGGGATACGCAGTATTTT. Protein: CASSLGPSGSGDTQYF.

This clonotype was recorded a few times. The CDR3 here is CASSQGLAGDSYEQYF. The CDR3 DNA reads TGCGCCAGCAGCCAAGGACTAGCGGGGGACTCCTACGAGCAGTACTTC. This chain uses TRBV4-3 with TRBJ2-7; 12 bases are shared with TRBD2. The CDR3 runs to 16 residues. The V gene's germline CDR1 is LGHNA and CDR2 YSLEER. V shed 1 base, J shed 0 bases, and the junction held 1 base outside the gene matches.

This clonotype occurred a few times. V gene TRBV20-1 combines with J gene TRBJ2-3; 8 bases match TRBD2. V dropped 4 bases and J dropped 4; count of bases not matched to a gene: 10. CDR3 size: 15 residues. The V gene's germline CDR1 is DFQATT and CDR2 SNEGSKA (reference sequence). The CDR3 loop reads CSANIAGIRADTQYF. The CDR3 nucleotides read TGCAGTGCTAATATAGCGGGAATTAGGGCAGATACGCAGTATTTT.

Ten or more counts support this clonotype. This chain joins TRBV20-1 and TRBJ2-5; D gene uncertain. The CDR3 has 12 amino acids. Trimming took off 3 bases at V and 4 bases at J, with 9 bases between the two ends. The germline CDR1 and CDR2 sequences are DFQATT and SNEGSKA (reference sequence). Here the CDR3 reads CSASRAGETQYF. DNA of the CDR3: TGCAGTGCTAGTAGGGCAGGAGAGACCCAGTACTTC.

This clonotype appeared a few times. V is TRBV7-9 and J is TRBJ1-1; D call uncertain. Germline-derived CDR1 and CDR2 are SEHNR and FQNEAQ (reference sequence). The CDR3 spans 16 residues. V gave up 1 base and J gave up 3 bases, with 15 bases separating them. CDR3 DNA sequence: TGTGCCAGCAGCTTAGGGTCGGCGGTCCTGTACACTGAAGCTTTCTTT. Residues: CASSLGSAVLYTEAFF. The whole variable domain, remainder taken from reference TRBV7-9 and TRBJ1-1, is DTGVSQNPRHKITKRGQNVTFRCDPISEHNRLYWYRQTLGQGPEFLTYFQNEAQLEKSRLLSDRFSAERPKGSFSTLEIQRTEQGDSAMYLCASSLGSAVLYTEAFFGQGTRLTVV.

This chain connects TRBV6-1 to TRBJ2-4; maybe TRBD2 (7 bases). V was pared by 5 bases and J by 0 bases, with 17 bases between. Germline CDR1 is MNHNS and CDR2 is SASEGT. This CDR3 region has 17 residues. CDR3 DNA: TGTGCCAGCAGTCAAGGGGGGGCGATGGTAGCCAAAAACATTCAGTACTTC. Protein: CASSQGGAMVAKNIQYF.

The CDR3 here is CASSETGGNTGELFF. CDR3 coding DNA: TGTGCCAGCAGTGAAACCGGGGGGAACACCGGGGAGCTGTTTTTT. The chain uses TRBV6-1 and TRBJ2-2, with D perhaps TRBD2 (6 bases). V gave up 2 bases and J gave up 1 base, with 8 bases separating them. Germline lookup yields CDR1 MNHNS and CDR2 SASEGT. The CDR3 totals 15 residues.

This clonotype was seen a handful of times. The chain joins TRBV7-2 to TRBJ2-1, with D perhaps TRBD1 (6 bases). The CDR3 is made up of 15 amino acids. Per the germline V gene, CDR1 is SGHTA and CDR2 is FQGNSA. Trimming pared 0 bases from V and 2 bases from J, leaving 8 bases between. DNA for the CDR3: TGTGCCAGCAGCTTAGCGGGGGCCCCCTACAATGAGCAGTTCTTC. Translating gives CASSLAGAPYNEQFF.

The chain carries TRBV30 and TRBJ2-7; D call uncertain. The CDR3 spans 12 residues. CDR1 and CDR2 from the germline V gene are GTSNPN and SVGIG (reference sequence). V lost 4 bases and J 1 base, leaving 8 bases between the germline ends. The CDR3 sequence: CAWKTASYEQYF. CDR3 DNA: TGTGCCTGGAAGACCGCTTCCTACGAGCAGTACTTC.

This chain links TRBV12-3 or TRBV12-4 with TRBJ2-1, with 8 bases that match TRBD2. V was clipped by 7 bases and J by 5 bases; unmatched bases: 7. There are 14 residues in the CDR3. CDR3 coding DNA: TGTGCCAGCACCACGGGGGGGGTCAACAATGAGCAGTTCTTC. Residues: CASTTGGVNNEQFF.

CDR3 in amino acids: CASRLTFGGGGNIQYF. In DNA, the CDR3 is TGTGCCAGCAGGTTAACCTTCGGAGGGGGGGGAAACATTCAGTACTTC. The chain is built from TRBV3-1 and TRBJ2-4, with a tentative D call TRBD2 (7 bases). This CDR3 has 16 amino acids. Trimming stripped 6 bases from V and 6 bases from J, with 21 bases between. Germline V lookup: CDR1 LGHDT, CDR2 YNNKEL (reference sequence).

The CDR3 region is CASSHLGGNEQFF. As DNA, the CDR3 is TGCGCCAGCAGCCACTTGGGTGGCAATGAGCAGTTCTTC. The chain recombines TRBV4-1 with TRBJ2-1; D uncertain. Germline CDR1 reads MGHRA; CDR2 reads YSYEKL. This CDR3 has 13 residues. V was pared by 3 bases and J by 6 bases, with 9 bases between.

There are many counts of this clonotype. This chain connects TRBV29-1 to TRBJ2-7, with D possibly TRBD1 on 7 matching bases. Trimming pared 4 bases from V and 3 bases from J, leaving 19 bases between. This CDR3 contains 15 residues. CDR1 and CDR2 from the germline V gene are SQVTM and ANQGSEA. CDR3 nucleotides: TGCAGCGTTGCGGGAGCAAAGGGGGCTAACTACGAGCAGTACTTC. This encodes CSVAGAKGANYEQYF.

This chain joins TRBV5-4 and TRBJ2-5; D may be TRBD1 (6 bases). Trimming removed 4 bases from V and 7 bases from J, with 14 bases in between. Per germline, CDR1 SGHNT and CDR2 YYREEE (reference sequence). The CDR3 is made up of 13 amino acids. The CDR3: CASSPDRSGTQYF. The CDR3, as DNA: TGTGCCAGCAGCCCTGACAGGTCCGGGACCCAGTACTTC.

The sample holds many counts of this clonotype. The chain couples TRBV20-1 to TRBJ2-3, with 10 bases aligning to TRBD2. The CDR3 loop spans 14 amino acids. From germline, CDR1 is DFQATT and CDR2 SNEGSKA (reference sequence). Trimming took 1 base from V and 7 from J; bases not matched to a gene: 5. CDR3 residues: CSARVVAGGYTQYF. CDR3 sequence (DNA): TGCAGTGCTAGAGTGGTAGCGGGAGGTTATACGCAGTATTTT.

V gene TRBV12-3 or TRBV12-4 combines with J gene TRBJ1-5, with D unresolved. V was cut by 3 bases and J by 3 bases, with 9 bases left in between. The CDR3 contains 14 residues. Here the CDR3 reads CASSFDHANQPQHF. In DNA form, the CDR3 reads TGTGCCAGCAGTTTTGATCATGCCAATCAGCCCCAGCATTTT.

This clonotype showed up just once. The chain links TRBV7-2 to TRBJ2-5; 7 bases fit TRBD2. The CDR3 consists of 13 residues. V lost 5 bases, J lost 5 bases, and 5 bases stayed unmatched. The V gene's germline CDR1 is SGHTA and CDR2 FQGNSA. DNA of the CDR3: TGTGCCAGCAGCCGCAGCGGGGTGGAGACCCAGTACTTC. Amino acid sequence: CASSRSGVETQYF.

The rearrangement links TRBV5-6 to TRBJ2-7, with 9 positions matching TRBD1. The V gene end was trimmed by 3 bases and the J gene end by 6 bases; junction bases not matched to a gene: 4. The CDR3 is made up of 13 amino acids. Germline assignment: CDR1 SGHDT and CDR2 YYEEEE. The DNA of the CDR3 is TGTGCCAGCAGCTGGGACAGGGAGGGCGAGCAGTACTTC. This encodes CASSWDREGEQYF.

The genes are TRBV7-2 and TRBJ2-1; D gene unclear. Trimming took off 1 base at V and 7 bases at J, with 11 bases between the two ends. The CDR3 is 14 amino acids. The germline CDR1 and CDR2 sequences are SGHTA and FQGNSA. The CDR3 sequence is CASSLGIDWNEQFF. CDR3 sequence (DNA): TGTGCCAGCAGCTTAGGGATCGACTGGAATGAGCAGTTCTTC. The variable domain in full, completed from reference TRBV7-2 and TRBJ2-1, reads GAGVSQSPSNKVTEKGKDVELRCDPISGHTALYWYRQSLGQGLEFLIYFQGNSAPDKSGLPSDRFSAERTGGSVSTLTIQRTQQEDSAVYLCASSLGIDWNEQFFGPGTRLTVL.